This passage covers 26 T cell receptor beta chains from one sample sequenced in a study of blood T cells in healthy people across ages. Primed by a sample-barcoded 5' primer and a J-beta primer mix, a second PCR proceeded for about 7 to 11 cycles. TCRdb independently ran MiXCR on the 5' RACE reads; one entry per CDR3 protein. The top ten clones hold about 16% of a sample with approximately 680,000 distinct CDR3 sequences, approximately 30% of them seen once. Sequenced input: blood. The receptors shown here come from an elderly woman in good health.

There are a few counts of this clonotype. V usage is TRBV7-2 and J usage is TRBJ2-2; 8 bases agree with TRBD2. The J segment lost 9 bases and the V segment lost 5 bases, leaving 14 bases of the junction unmatched. Germline lookup yields CDR1 SGHTA and CDR2 FQGNSA. This CDR3 is 16 amino acids long. Here the CDR3 reads CASSPPWLTGGRELFF. CDR3 sequence (DNA): TGTGCCAGCAGCCCCCCGTGGCTCACGGGGGGGCGGGAGCTGTTTTTT.

Many counts were recorded for this clonotype. The V call is TRBV12-5, the J call TRBJ1-1; no reliable D call. Trimming removed 3 bases from V and 0 bases from J, with 5 bases in between. This CDR3 has 13 residues. CDR1 and CDR2 (germline): LGHNT, FRNRAP. Here the CDR3 reads CASGFRVNTEAFF. The CDR3 region has the DNA TGTGCTAGTGGTTTTAGGGTGAACACTGAAGCTTTCTTT.

Many counts were recorded for this clonotype. V usage is TRBV5-1 and J usage is TRBJ1-2, with 10 bases matching TRBD1. The J segment lost 4 bases and the V segment lost 6 bases, leaving 6 bases of the junction unmatched. Germline V gene sequence: CDR1 SGHRS, CDR2 YFSETQ. There are 14 residues in the CDR3. The CDR3, as DNA: TGCGCCAGCACCGGGACAGGGGTTTCCTATGGCTACACCTTC. As protein: CASTGTGVSYGYTF.

The chain couples TRBV10-3 to TRBJ1-6; maybe TRBD1 (6 bases). Per the germline V gene, CDR1 is ENHRY and CDR2 is SYGVKD. V was pared by 6 bases and J by 9 bases, with 12 bases between. This CDR3 is 13 amino acids long. CDR3 DNA sequence: TGTGCCATCAGAGGAGACAGGTCTTCACCCCTCCACTTT. The encoded protein is CAIRGDRSSPLHF.

This clonotype showed up many times. J is TRBJ2-7 and V is TRBV2; D tentatively fits TRBD1 or TRBD2 (6 bases each). Germline V CDR1 and CDR2: SNHLY, FYNNEI. The V end was cut by 6 bases, the J end by 3 bases, with 15 bases between. This CDR3 comprises 14 residues. This chain's CDR3 is CASSQEGGSYEQYF. In nucleotides, the CDR3 is TGTGCCAGCAGCCAAGAGGGGGGCAGCTACGAGCAGTACTTC.

This clonotype was observed at least ten times. This chain connects TRBV29-1 to TRBJ2-6; D gene unclear. The CDR3 extends over 14 amino acids. Germline V gives CDR1 SQVTM, CDR2 ANQGSEA. Trimming took 4 bases from V and 0 from J, leaving 7 bases between them. The CDR3 reads CSVVESSGANVLTF. The CDR3 DNA sequence: TGCAGCGTTGTTGAAAGCTCTGGGGCCAACGTCCTGACTTTC.

This clonotype has ten or more counts. The CDR3 protein is CASSPNTFSTNYGYTF. CDR3 bases: TGTGCCAGCAGCCCCAACACCTTTTCGACTAACTATGGCTACACCTTC. The chain couples TRBV6-6 to TRBJ1-2; the D is unclear. Trimming shortened V by 6 bases and J by 0 bases, and 17 bases separated the two germline ends. CDR3 length equals 16 residues. CDR1 is MNHNY and CDR2 is SVGAGI in the germline V gene (reference sequence).

This clonotype was detected many times. This may arise from a read error, as a much more abundant clone is one base away. The J gene is TRBJ2-3, the V gene TRBV12-5, with D perhaps TRBD1 or TRBD2 (5 bases each). CDR3 length equals 14 residues. The V and J ends lost 2 bases and 11 bases respectively, with 17 bases between them. Germline lookup yields CDR1 LGHNT and CDR2 FRNRAP. The CDR3 DNA reads TGTGCTAGTGGTTTGCCCCAGGGACGAGCAGGGCAGTATTTT. It codes for CASGLPQGRAGQYF.

With regard to this clonotype: A read error is possible here, since a much larger clone lies one base away. The rearrangement joins TRBV20-1 to TRBJ1-5, with D uncertain. Trimming stripped 8 bases from V and 0 bases from J, with 17 bases between. The CDR3 sequence is 15 residues long. Germline assignment: CDR1 DFQATT and CDR2 SNEGSKA (reference sequence). The CDR3 region is CSTISSGFSNQPQHF. The CDR3 nucleotides read TGCAGTACTATCTCCAGCGGCTTTAGCAATCAGCCCCAGCATTTT.

Note on this clonotype: A much larger clone differs from this one at a single base, so this may be a read error. The CDR3 end shows no conserved phenylalanine or tryptophan, and so a read error is likely. The V call is TRBV20-1, the J call TRBJ2-1, with D perhaps TRBD2 (6 bases). This CDR3 region has 12 residues. CDR1 and CDR2 (germline): DFQATT, SNEGSKA (reference sequence). The ends were cut back, 5 bases at V and 6 bases at J, with 11 bases in the middle. CDR3 DNA sequence: TGCAGTGCTTCGACTAGTCCCAATGAGCAGTTCGTC. Its protein is CSASTSPNEQFV.

This chain links TRBV6-2 or TRBV6-3 with TRBJ2-1; TRBD2 aligns across 13 bases. Germline lookup yields CDR1 MNHEY and CDR2 SVGEGT. The CDR3 totals 15 residues. Trimming at V came to 2 bases and at J to 7 bases, leaving 2 bases not matched to a gene. CDR3 nucleotide sequence: TGTGCCAGCAGTTACAGGACTAGCGGGGGTAATGAGCAGTTCTTC. Translated, it gives CASSYRTSGGNEQFF.

V gene TRBV7-2 combines with J gene TRBJ2-4; D may be TRBD1 (5 bases). Gene TRBJ2-7 matches the end of the DNA better, so the J call may be wrong. Germline V gene lookup returns CDR1 SGHTA and CDR2 FQGNSA. There are 14 residues in the CDR3. CDR3 amino acids: CASSRIGATYEQYF. The CDR3 DNA follows: TGTGCCAGCAGCCGGATAGGGGCCACCTACGAGCAGTACTTC.

This clonotype was counted ten times or more. The CDR3 nucleotides are TGTGCCTGTGACCCTCTGGGCACAGATACGCAGTATTTT. This codes for CACDPLGTDTQYF. V and J are TRBV30 and TRBJ2-3; D is undetermined. The CDR3 totals 13 residues. From germline, CDR1 is GTSNPN and CDR2 SVGIG (reference sequence). Trimming pared 6 bases from V and 1 base from J, leaving 11 bases between.

This clonotype came up many times. The chain carries TRBV5-4 and TRBJ2-3; 12 bases line up with TRBD2. This CDR3 contains 17 residues. In germline, CDR1 is SGHNT, CDR2 YYREEE (reference sequence). J lost 0 bases, V lost 0 bases, and 2 bases had no gene match. CDR3 nucleotide sequence: TGTGCCAGCAGCTTGGGGACTAGCGGGGAGAGCACAGATACGCAGTATTTT. Translating it yields CASSLGTSGESTDTQYF.

This clonotype was counted at least ten times. The chain combines TRBV7-9 with TRBJ2-1; D gene unclear. With 1 base removed from V and 9 bases from J, the gap between germline ends came to 7 bases. The CDR3 has 12 amino acids. Looked up from germline, CDR1 is SEHNR and CDR2 is FQNEAQ (reference sequence). Here the CDR3 reads CASSLVASEQFF. CDR3 bases: TGTGCCAGCAGCTTAGTCGCAAGTGAGCAGTTCTTC.

J is TRBJ2-3 and V is TRBV27; tentatively, D is TRBD2 (5 bases). In germline, CDR1 is MNHEY, CDR2 SMNVEV (reference sequence). Trimming pared 4 bases from V and 1 base from J, leaving 12 bases between. There are 15 residues in the CDR3. The CDR3, as DNA: TGTGCCAGCAGTTCGATCGGAGGCCGCACAGATACGCAGTATTTT. This encodes CASSSIGGRTDTQYF.

This clonotype was seen at least ten times. The V and J genes are TRBV20-1 and TRBJ2-4, with 8 bases aligning to TRBD2. J gave up 15 bases and V 3 bases, and 19 bases lay outside the gene matches. The CDR3 loop spans 15 amino acids. The germline gives CDR1 DFQATT, CDR2 SNEGSKA (reference sequence). The CDR3 sequence: CSASQRGSYGGQLYF. As DNA, the CDR3 is TGCAGTGCTAGTCAGCGGGGGTCCTACGGGGGTCAGTTGTACTTC.

This clonotype was counted at least ten times. The CDR3 protein is CASSLYFRDNEKLFF. CDR3 in DNA: TGTGCCAGCAGCTTATATTTCAGGGATAATGAAAAACTGTTTTTT. The V and J genes are TRBV7-2 and TRBJ1-4; weak D call: TRBD1 (5 bases). The V end lost 2 bases, the J end lost 4 bases, and 11 bases lay between the germline ends. This CDR3 comprises 15 residues. Germline V gene sequence: CDR1 SGHTA, CDR2 FQGNSA.

The genes are TRBV11-2 and TRBJ1-1; 11 nucleotides line up with TRBD1. The CDR3 extends over 16 amino acids. V lost 4 bases and J lost 5; bases outside the gene matches: 9. Germline V CDR1 and CDR2: SGHAT, FQNNGV. The CDR3 nucleotides read TGTGCCAGCAGCTCCCCGGGACAGGGGGTTTCGACTGAAGCTTTCTTT. Encoded protein: CASSSPGQGVSTEAFF.

On this clonotype itself: One junction end does not reproduce the germline sequence, and a read error may be involved. The chain employs TRBV11-2 and TRBJ2-5; no definite D call. This CDR3 has 12 residues. Germline assignment: CDR1 SGHAT and CDR2 FQNNGV. The CDR3: CTSSLNGETQYF. In DNA form, the CDR3 reads TGTACCAGCAGCTTAAATGGCGAGACCCAGTACTTC.

The sample holds a few counts of this clonotype. The genes are TRBV27 and TRBJ2-7; the D call may be TRBD1 or TRBD2 (6 bases each). CDR3 length equals 13 residues. Trimming pared 4 bases from V and 5 bases from J, leaving 12 bases between. Germline CDR1 reads MNHEY; CDR2 reads SMNVEV (reference sequence). CDR3 in amino acids: CASSSGARDEQYF. Written as DNA, the CDR3 is TGTGCCAGCAGTTCGGGGGCCAGGGACGAGCAGTACTTC.

Concerning this clonotype: With a much larger clone just one base away, this may be a read error. The chain has TRBV7-2 and TRBJ2-3; 10 nucleotides line up with TRBD2. Germline loops: CDR1 SGHTA, CDR2 FQGNSA. The CDR3 consists of 15 residues. This CDR3 is CVSSLLAGASDTQYF. In DNA form, the CDR3 reads TGTGTCAGCAGCTTGCTAGCGGGGGCCTCAGATACGCAGTATTTT.

This clonotype was seen at least ten times. As DNA, the CDR3 is TGTGCCAGCAGTGCCTATAAGGGAGAAGAGACCCAGTACTTC. It yields the protein CASSAYKGEETQYF. V is TRBV25-1 and J is TRBJ2-5; a possible D gene is TRBD2 (5 bases). The CDR3 consists of 14 residues. V was cut by 4 bases and J by 3 bases, with 12 bases left in between. Germline V gene data show CDR1 as MGHDK and CDR2 as SYGVNS.

This clonotype was counted at least ten times. This sequence joins TRBV20-1 and TRBJ2-5; D gene uncertain. The CDR3 has 14 amino acids. Germline V gene lookup returns CDR1 DFQATT and CDR2 SNEGSKA (reference sequence). V was cut by 3 bases and J by 5 bases, with 16 bases left in between. CDR3 protein: CSARGYSERETQYF. CDR3 coding DNA: TGCAGTGCTAGGGGATACAGTGAACGGGAGACCCAGTACTTC.

There are many counts of this clonotype. The rearrangement uses TRBV20-1 and TRBJ2-5; TRBD2 is a possible D gene (6 bases). Germline-derived CDR1 and CDR2 are DFQATT and SNEGSKA (reference sequence). This CDR3 spans 13 amino acids. Trimming took 4 bases from V and 7 from J, leaving 16 bases between them. Here the CDR3 reads CSANHGQAGTQYF. The CDR3 bases are TGCAGTGCTAATCACGGCCAAGCGGGGACCCAGTACTTC.

Many counts were recorded for this clonotype. The J gene is TRBJ1-2, the V gene TRBV2; the D is unclear. The CDR3 totals 14 residues. V was shortened by 2 bases and J by 5 bases, with 12 bases between the two germline ends. From germline, CDR1 is SNHLY and CDR2 FYNNEI. The CDR3 spells CASSEHPGKYGYTF. DNA of the CDR3: TGTGCCAGCAGTGAACATCCGGGGAAGTATGGCTACACCTTC.